Following are 32 T cell receptor beta chains from one sample sequenced in a study of blood T cell repertoires in COVID-19. The protocol was immunoSEQ multiplex PCR, while the TCRdb copy is restricted to in-frame clones and leaves out a portion. The repertoire holds 140,000 or so clones, 70% to 90% seen once, with over 4% in the top ten. Sequenced sample: peripheral blood. These receptors originate from a woman in her 50s with acute or convalescent COVID-19.

V usage is TRBV2 and J usage is TRBJ1-3, with D unresolved. CDR3 length equals 14 residues. Germline CDR1 SNHLY, CDR2 FYNNEI. With 4 bases removed from V and 0 bases from J, the gap between germline ends came to 7 bases. The CDR3 spells CASSAQISGNTIYF. The CDR3 bases are TGTGCCAGCAGTGCCCAGATCTCTGGAAACACCATATATTTT. The full variable domain, with the rest looked up from reference TRBV2 and TRBJ1-3, is EPEVTQTPSHQVTQMGQEVILRCVPISNHLYFYWYRQILGQKVEFLVSFYNNEISEKSEIFDDQFSVERPDGSNFTLKIRSTKLEDSAMYFCASSAQISGNTIYFGEGSWLTVV.

The rearrangement links TRBV7-9 to TRBJ1-2; no clear D gene. The CDR3 spans 15 residues. Trimming pared 5 bases from V and 4 bases from J, leaving 17 bases between. CDR1 and CDR2 (germline): SEHNR, FQNEAQ (reference sequence). The CDR3 nucleotides are TGTGCCAGCAGCACCCGACAAGACGTAAGCTATGGCTACACCTTC. Protein product: CASSTRQDVSYGYTF.

The chain links TRBV19 to TRBJ1-5; maybe TRBD1 (5 bases). V was shortened by 3 bases and J by 4 bases, with 16 bases between the two germline ends. Germline CDR1 is LNHDA and CDR2 is SQIVND (reference sequence). The CDR3 spans 16 residues. The CDR3 nucleotides are TGTGCCAGTAGTATCCAGGGCTACATAGGGAATCAGCCCCAGCATTTT. Its translation: CASSIQGYIGNQPQHF.

The chain is built from TRBV19 and TRBJ2-1; 10 positions agree with TRBD1. J was trimmed by 9 bases and V by 5 bases; bases with no gene match: 10. Per germline, CDR1 LNHDA and CDR2 SQIVND (reference sequence). The CDR3 spans 15 residues. This CDR3 reads CASSVRDRGFFEQFF. Written as DNA, the CDR3 is TGTGCCAGTAGTGTGAGGGACAGGGGTTTCTTTGAGCAGTTCTTC.

The chain employs TRBV5-4 and TRBJ1-1; unclear D gene. Germline V CDR1 and CDR2: SGHNT, YYREEE (reference sequence). V dropped 3 bases and J dropped 6 bases, with 15 bases sitting between them. The CDR3 runs 14 residues. The CDR3 spells CASSSDTRGAEAFF. The CDR3 DNA sequence: TGTGCCAGCAGCTCCGACACCCGCGGGGCTGAAGCTTTCTTT.

The chain recombines TRBV6-5 with TRBJ2-3, with 10 bases identical to TRBD1. This CDR3 is 15 amino acids long. CDR1 MNHEY and CDR2 SVGAGI come from the germline V gene. Trimming cost V 2 bases and J 5 bases; bases outside gene matches: 4. As DNA, the CDR3 is TGTGCCAGCAGTTACCGGACAGGGGGGGGAGATACGCAGTATTTT. Protein sequence: CASSYRTGGGDTQYF.

V usage is TRBV11-3 and J usage is TRBJ1-3, with D possibly being TRBD1 (6 bases). Germline CDR1 SGHNT, CDR2 YENEEA. The CDR3 has 17 residues. V dropped 5 bases and J dropped 0 bases, with 17 bases sitting between them. As DNA, the CDR3 is TGTGCCAGCAGCATTAACCACGGGGGGGCCTCTGGAAACACCATATATTTT. Its protein product is CASSINHGGASGNTIYF.

The V and J genes are TRBV27 and TRBJ2-1, with 8 bases identical to TRBD1. Germline V lookup: CDR1 MNHEY, CDR2 SMNVEV (reference sequence). The CDR3 runs to 15 residues. Losses at the gene ends were 4 bases for V and 7 bases for J; bases not matched to a gene: 9. CDR3 amino acids: CASSSSMRTGNEQFF. For the CDR3, the DNA is TGTGCCAGCAGTTCATCGATGAGGACAGGGAATGAGCAGTTCTTC.

J is TRBJ2-3 and V is TRBV7-6, with 9 bases identical to TRBD2. CDR3 size: 16 residues. CDR1 and CDR2 from the germline V gene are SGHVS and FNYEAQ. V lost 1 base and J lost 2; bases outside the gene matches: 4. CDR3: CASSLEVAGVTDTQYF. The CDR3 coding sequence is TGTGCCAGCAGCTTAGAGGTAGCGGGGGTCACAGATACGCAGTATTTT. Based on the CDR3 plus reference TRBV7-6 and TRBJ2-3, the full variable domain is GAGVSQSPRYKVTKRGQDVALRCDPISGHVSLYWYRQALGQGPEFLTYFNYEAQQDKSGLPNDRFSAERPEGSISTLTIQRTEQRDSAMYRCASSLEVAGVTDTQYFGPGTRLTVL.

The V gene is TRBV6-5, the J gene TRBJ2-7; 12 bases fit TRBD1. Trimming took 2 bases from V and 6 from J; bases not matched to a gene: 5. The CDR3 has 15 amino acids. Per germline, CDR1 MNHEY and CDR2 SVGAGI. The CDR3 spells CASSYRDRGRSEQYF. For the CDR3, the DNA is TGTGCCAGCAGTTACCGGGACAGGGGGCGAAGCGAGCAGTACTTC.

This clone was picked up a small number of times. This chain links TRBV24-1 with TRBJ1-1; D ambiguous. Germline V gene data show CDR1 as KGHDR and CDR2 as SFDVKD. V gave up 6 bases and J gave up 4 bases, with 8 bases separating them. This CDR3 contains 12 residues. The CDR3 loop is CATSNRGTEAFF. CDR3 sequence (DNA): TGTGCCACCAGTAACCGAGGCACTGAAGCTTTCTTT.

CDR3 nucleotide sequence: TGTGCCAGCAGCTGGTCAGCGGGGGGAAACAATGAGCAGTTCTTC. Translation gives CASSWSAGGNNEQFF. The chain is built from TRBV3-1 (or the pseudogene TRBV3-2) and TRBJ2-1; 9 bases match TRBD2. CDR1 and CDR2 (germline): LGHDT, YNNKEL (reference sequence). V dropped 5 bases and J dropped 5; count of bases not matched to a gene: 7. The CDR3 contains 15 residues.

This clone was counted between two and nine times. This chain connects TRBV19 to TRBJ2-3; tentative D call: TRBD2 (6 bases). V lost 1 base to trimming and J lost 0 bases, with 8 bases between them. Germline CDR1 is LNHDA and CDR2 is SQIVND (reference sequence). The CDR3 covers 15 residues. CDR3 coding DNA: TGTGCCAGTAGTATAGGGGGGACTAGCACAGATACGCAGTATTTT. This sequence encodes CASSIGGTSTDTQYF.

The V call is TRBV4-1, the J call TRBJ1-4; D gene uncertain. The CDR3 has 17 residues. Per the germline V gene, CDR1 is MGHRA and CDR2 is YSYEKL. V was trimmed by 1 base and J by 8 bases, leaving 20 bases between them. The CDR3 coding sequence is TGCGCCAGCAGCCAAGTGGATATGGGCGTTAGATTGGAAAAACTGTTTTTT. Its protein product is CASSQVDMGVRLEKLFF.

The chain recombines TRBV2 with TRBJ1-5; D is unclear. CDR3 length: 14 residues. Trimming took off 3 bases at V and 5 bases at J, with 11 bases between the two ends. Looked up from germline, CDR1 is SNHLY and CDR2 is FYNNEI. As DNA, the CDR3 is TGTGCCAGCAGTGATAAGGTGGCGGATCAGCCCCAGCATTTT. Translation gives CASSDKVADQPQHF.

V usage is TRBV30 and J usage is TRBJ2-3, with TRBD1 as a possible D gene (6 bases). The CDR3 consists of 14 residues. Trimming cost V 2 bases and J 2 bases, with 11 bases left between them. In germline, CDR1 is GTSNPN, CDR2 SVGIG (reference sequence). The CDR3, as DNA: TGTGCCTGGAGTCCAGGGGCCTCCACAGATACGCAGTATTTT. Translation: CAWSPGASTDTQYF.

This clone was counted a few times. CDR3 in DNA: TGCAGTGCTCTCTCTGGAAACACCATATATTTT. Protein: CSALSGNTIYF. The chain couples TRBV20-1 to TRBJ1-3, with D hard to call. CDR3 length: 11 residues. Germline V gives CDR1 DFQATT, CDR2 SNEGSKA (reference sequence). V lost 5 bases to trimming and J lost 0 bases, with 2 bases between them.

The chain couples TRBV7-7 to TRBJ2-3; a weak D match, TRBD2 (6 bases). Germline V gene sequence: CDR1 SSHAT, CDR2 FNYEAQ (reference sequence). The CDR3 runs 13 residues. Trimming cost V 4 bases and J 6 bases, with 11 bases left between them. The CDR3 sequence is CASSSDGGDTQYF. The CDR3 DNA follows: TGTGCCAGCAGCTCTGACGGAGGGGATACGCAGTATTTT.

The chain links TRBV6-2 or TRBV6-3 to TRBJ1-6, with TRBD1 identical over 7 bases. Germline CDR1 reads MNHEY; CDR2 reads SVGEGT. The CDR3 runs 14 residues. V lost 6 bases and J lost 13; bases outside the gene matches: 12. The CDR3 here is CASSRGTDIQPLHF. The CDR3 coding sequence is TGTGCCAGCAGCCGCGGGACAGACATTCAGCCCCTCCACTTT.

J is TRBJ2-1 and V is TRBV2; the D gene is possibly TRBD2 (6 bases). V lost 6 bases to trimming and J lost 6 bases, with 18 bases between them. Looked up from germline, CDR1 is SNHLY and CDR2 is FYNNEI. The CDR3 is 15 residues long. The CDR3 DNA is TGTGCCAGCAGCGCCGGGACTCGGAGTACCAATGAGCAGTTCTTC. Translation: CASSAGTRSTNEQFF.

The sample holds a few counts of this clone. The CDR3 protein is CASSPGQGLLPLAFF. In DNA, the CDR3 is TGTGCCAGCAGCCCTGGACAGGGGCTTCTTCCGCTGGCTTTCTTT. The chain links TRBV7-2 to TRBJ1-1, with 9 nucleotides matching TRBD1. Unmatched junction bases numbered 15, after V lost 5 bases and J lost 11 bases. Germline V gives CDR1 SGHTA, CDR2 FQGNSA. The CDR3 length is 15 residues. Looking up the rest from reference TRBV7-2 and TRBJ1-1 gives the full variable domain: GAGVSQSPSNKVTEKGKDVELRCDPISGHTALYWYRQSLGQGLEFLIYFQGNSAPDKSGLPSDRFSAERTGGSVSTLTIQRTQQEDSAVYLCASSPGQGLLPLAFFGQGTRLTVV.

The rearrangement uses TRBV12-3 or TRBV12-4 and TRBJ2-3, with D possibly being TRBD2 (5 bases). The CDR3 has 13 amino acids. V gave up 2 bases and J gave up 6 bases, with 9 bases separating them. CDR3 in amino acids: CASSLRGSDTQYF. CDR3 nucleotide sequence: TGTGCCAGCAGTTTACGGGGTAGCGATACGCAGTATTTT.

The chain recombines TRBV6-2 or TRBV6-3 with TRBJ1-1; 7 nucleotides match TRBD1. The CDR3 contains 13 residues. V dropped 6 bases and J dropped 11; count of bases not matched to a gene: 12. Germline lookup yields CDR1 MNHEY and CDR2 SVGEGT. The CDR3 region has the DNA TGTGCCAGCAGCACCGGGACACCGGGACAGGCTTTCTTT. Protein sequence: CASSTGTPGQAFF.

V usage is TRBV7-2 and J usage is TRBJ1-3; no clear D gene. The CDR3 is made up of 15 amino acids. Germline CDR1 and CDR2: SGHTA and FQGNSA. Trimming took 1 base from V and 0 from J, leaving 7 bases between them. Here the CDR3 DNA reads TGTGCCAGCAGCTTAGTATGGAGCTCTGGAAACACCATATATTTT. Encoded protein: CASSLVWSSGNTIYF.

This chain links TRBV5-6 with TRBJ2-5; 8 positions agree with TRBD2. CDR1 is SGHDT and CDR2 is YYEEEE in the germline V gene. This CDR3 has 15 residues. Trimming cost V 2 bases and J 4 bases; bases outside gene matches: 7. The CDR3 reads CASSLVGGASETQYF. The DNA for the CDR3 is TGTGCCAGCAGCTTAGTCGGGGGGGCCTCAGAGACCCAGTACTTC.

This clone was observed once. The rearrangement uses TRBV5-4 and TRBJ2-7; 7 bases are shared with TRBD2. Trimming at V came to 0 bases and at J to 6 bases, leaving 3 bases not matched to a gene. The CDR3 runs to 13 residues. Germline-derived CDR1 and CDR2 are SGHNT and YYREEE (reference sequence). CDR3 nucleotide sequence: TGTGCCAGCAGCTTGGGACTAGCAGTCGAGCAGTACTTC. Its translation: CASSLGLAVEQYF.

The chain couples TRBV4-3 to TRBJ2-2, with a tentative D call TRBD2 (6 bases). Germline CDR1 is LGHNA and CDR2 is YSLEER. V lost 0 bases, J lost 0 bases, and 11 bases lay in between. CDR3 length: 17 residues. The CDR3 nucleotides are TGCGCCAGCAGCCAAGATACTAGCCCTCCGAACACCGGGGAGCTGTTTTTT. Amino acid sequence: CASSQDTSPPNTGELFF.

The V call is TRBV19, the J call TRBJ2-2; the D gene is possibly TRBD2 (5 bases). Trimming removed 3 bases from V and 3 bases from J, with 8 bases in between. From germline, CDR1 is LNHDA and CDR2 SQIVND (reference sequence). This CDR3 spans 14 amino acids. CDR3 DNA: TGTGCCAGTAGTATTTGGGGAGACACCGGGGAGCTGTTTTTT. Translating it yields CASSIWGDTGELFF.

The genes are TRBV5-1 and TRBJ2-7, with TRBD1 identical over 10 bases. V lost 3 bases and J lost 4; bases outside the gene matches: 10. Germline CDR1 and CDR2: SGHRS and YFSETQ. The CDR3 length is 16 residues. In nucleotides, the CDR3 is TGCGCCAGCAGCTCTCTCCCGGGACAGGGGTCTTACGAGCAGTACTTC. Its protein is CASSSLPGQGSYEQYF.

The chain uses TRBV7-7 and TRBJ2-3, with D hard to call. Germline loops: CDR1 SSHAT, CDR2 FNYEAQ (reference sequence). The CDR3 consists of 16 residues. The V gene lost 5 bases and the J gene lost 0 bases, with 15 bases spanning the gap. The CDR3 region has the DNA TGTGCCAGCAGCCCTTTTCCCGGGTTAAGCACAGATACGCAGTATTTT. The encoded protein is CASSPFPGLSTDTQYF.

Here the CDR3 reads CASSASLGTSGKIYEQYF. The CDR3 DNA sequence: TGTGCCAGCAGCGCTAGCCTCGGGACTAGCGGAAAAATCTACGAGCAGTACTTC. V gene TRBV7-2 combines with J gene TRBJ2-7; 11 bases are a match to TRBD2. The CDR3 covers 18 residues. CDR1 SGHTA and CDR2 FQGNSA come from the germline V gene. The junction had 15 bases not matched to a gene; V was cut back by 5 bases and J by 3 bases.

The chain employs TRBV10-3 and TRBJ1-1; 8 bases map to TRBD1. CDR1 is ENHRY, CDR2 SYGVKD, per germline. V shed 6 bases, J shed 3 bases, and the junction held 9 bases outside the gene matches. This CDR3 is 15 amino acids long. CDR3 sequence: CAIRGSQGVDTEAFF. In DNA form, the CDR3 reads TGTGCCATCAGGGGGTCACAGGGGGTGGACACTGAAGCTTTCTTT.